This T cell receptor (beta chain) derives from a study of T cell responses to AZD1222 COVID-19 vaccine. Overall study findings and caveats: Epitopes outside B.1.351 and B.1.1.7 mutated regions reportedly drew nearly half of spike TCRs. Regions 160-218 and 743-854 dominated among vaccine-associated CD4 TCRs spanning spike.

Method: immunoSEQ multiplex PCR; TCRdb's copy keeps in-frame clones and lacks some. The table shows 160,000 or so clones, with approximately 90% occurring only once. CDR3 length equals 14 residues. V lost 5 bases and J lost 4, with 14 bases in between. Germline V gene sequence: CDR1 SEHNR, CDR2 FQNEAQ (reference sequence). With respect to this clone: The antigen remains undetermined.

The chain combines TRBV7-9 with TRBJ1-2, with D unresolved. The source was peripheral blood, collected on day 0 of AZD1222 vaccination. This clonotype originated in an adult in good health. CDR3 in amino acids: CASSVFTDIYGYTF. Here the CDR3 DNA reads TGTGCCAGCAGCGTATTTACAGACATCTATGGCTACACCTTC.